The clone carrying this T cell receptor (beta chain) was seen more than once but under ten times. Per the authors' pipeline: Amplification with reference gene primers provided the estimates of nucleated cell counts. Repertoires were generated with immunoSEQ multiplex PCR, while TCRdb's copy carries only in-frame clones and drops some. D and trimming were read from the DNA, whereas the V and J calls and clone size are those reported in that table. The table records roughly 400,000 clones, just under 90% of them present only once. The CDR3 is 12 amino acids. Germline V lookup: CDR1 MNHEY, CDR2 SVGAGI. V lost 9 bases and J lost 2; bases outside the gene matches: 0. The data belong to a study of blood T cell repertoires in COVID-19. Across the study: The cDNA or gDNA used as material had been derived from T cells, B-cell-depleted T cells, or PBMCs.

The sample comprised PBMCs or T cells enriched from blood (not recorded which). This TCR came from a woman in her forties or fifties who had recovered from COVID-19. The chain joins TRBV6-5 to TRBJ1-2, with 10 bases fitting TRBD1. The CDR3 nucleotides read TGTGCCAGGGGACAGGGGAACTATGGCTACACCTTC. It encodes CARGQGNYGYTF.